Listed below are T cell receptor beta chains from one sample, sequenced in a study of blood T cell repertoires in COVID-19. Using immunoSEQ multiplex PCR, the repertoire was profiled, and TCRdb retains in-frame clones only, with some absent. The data show under 450,000 clones, approximately 90% seen once. Sequencing input: PBMCs or T cells enriched from blood (not recorded which). These receptors all stem from a woman aged 40 to 50 who had been exposed to COVID-19. Both conserved end residues are part of each CDR3. Fields, in order: CDR3 length, J gene, V gene, D gene, clone size, CDR3 protein, CDR3 DNA. D genes are given only for firm matches. A row's size may be missing; if present it is once, few, many or a size class.

cdr3_length: 13; j_call: TRBJ1-2; v_call: TRBV19; d_call: NA; clone_size: once; cdr3_aa: CASSVPGVSGYTF; cdr3_nt: TGTGCCAGTAGTGTCCCAGGGGTCTCAGGCTACACCTTC
cdr3_length: 14; j_call: TRBJ1-2; v_call: TRBV19; d_call: TRBD1; clone_size: NA; cdr3_aa: CASHHANRGYGYTF; cdr3_nt: TGTGCCAGTCACCATGCGAACAGGGGCTATGGCTACACCTTC
cdr3_length: 16; j_call: TRBJ2-2; v_call: TRBV19; d_call: NA; clone_size: NA; cdr3_aa: CASSTWVTVSSGELFF; cdr3_nt: TGTGCCAGTAGTACCTGGGTAACAGTGTCCTCCGGGGAGCTGTTTTTT
cdr3_length: 14; j_call: TRBJ2-5; v_call: TRBV19; d_call: TRBD1; clone_size: NA; cdr3_aa: CASDRGAGSETQYF; cdr3_nt: TGTGCCAGTGACAGGGGCGCAGGATCAGAGACCCAGTACTTC
cdr3_length: 13; j_call: TRBJ1-2; v_call: TRBV7-9; d_call: NA; clone_size: NA; cdr3_aa: CASSFGGNYGYTF; cdr3_nt: TGTGCCAGCAGCTTTGGGGGGAACTATGGCTACACCTTC
cdr3_length: 15; j_call: TRBJ2-3; v_call: TRBV2; d_call: NA; clone_size: NA; cdr3_aa: CASIEERAEGDTQYF; cdr3_nt: TGTGCCAGCATCGAGGAGCGGGCGGAGGGGGATACGCAGTATTTT
cdr3_length: 15; j_call: TRBJ1-1; v_call: TRBV19; d_call: TRBD1; clone_size: NA; cdr3_aa: CASSATRGVRTEAFF; cdr3_nt: TGTGCCAGTAGTGCTACCAGGGGGGTCCGTACTGAAGCTTTCTTT
cdr3_length: 18; j_call: TRBJ1-2; v_call: TRBV21-1; d_call: NA; clone_size: once; cdr3_aa: CASSKPQGQGAIWYGYTF; cdr3_nt: TGTGCCAGCAGCAAACCTCAGGGACAGGGGGCTATATGGTATGGCTACACCTTC
cdr3_length: 14; j_call: TRBJ2-3; v_call: TRBV2; d_call: NA; clone_size: once; cdr3_aa: CASNRERGTDTQYF; cdr3_nt: TGTGCCAGCAACCGGGAAAGGGGCACAGATACGCAGTATTTT
cdr3_length: 12; j_call: TRBJ1-5; v_call: TRBV29-1; d_call: NA; clone_size: NA; cdr3_aa: CSVDKANQPQHF; cdr3_nt: TGCAGCGTTGACAAAGCCAATCAGCCCCAGCATTTT
cdr3_length: 14; j_call: TRBJ1-2; v_call: TRBV7-9; d_call: NA; clone_size: once; cdr3_aa: CASSFNQGNYGYTF; cdr3_nt: TGTGCCAGCAGCTTTAACCAGGGGAACTATGGCTACACCTTC
cdr3_length: 15; j_call: TRBJ1-2; v_call: TRBV9; d_call: NA; clone_size: NA; cdr3_aa: CASSATRDGNYGYTF; cdr3_nt: TGTGCCAGCAGCGCGACTCGAGACGGCAACTATGGCTACACCTTC
cdr3_length: 14; j_call: TRBJ1-1; v_call: TRBV10-1; d_call: TRBD1; clone_size: NA; cdr3_aa: CASKRDRESTEAFF; cdr3_nt: TGCGCCAGCAAACGGGACAGGGAGAGCACTGAAGCTTTCTTT
cdr3_length: 14; j_call: TRBJ1-2; v_call: TRBV19; d_call: NA; clone_size: NA; cdr3_aa: CASRYRLTNYGYTF; cdr3_nt: TGTGCCAGCAGGTATCGGCTAACTAACTATGGCTACACCTTC
cdr3_length: 13; j_call: TRBJ1-1; v_call: TRBV9; d_call: NA; clone_size: NA; cdr3_aa: CASSVVWGSEAFF; cdr3_nt: TGTGCCAGCAGCGTAGTATGGGGCTCTGAAGCTTTCTTT
cdr3_length: 18; j_call: TRBJ2-2; v_call: TRBV4-3; d_call: NA; clone_size: many; cdr3_aa: CASSPRRGAGRNTGELFF; cdr3_nt: TGCGCCAGCAGCCCCAGGCGTGGAGCGGGCAGAAACACCGGGGAGCTGTTTTTT
cdr3_length: 14; j_call: TRBJ2-3; v_call: TRBV29-1; d_call: NA; clone_size: NA; cdr3_aa: CSVGPQGWADTQYF; cdr3_nt: TGCAGCGTTGGACCGCAGGGTTGGGCAGATACGCAGTATTTT
cdr3_length: 14; j_call: TRBJ1-5; v_call: TRBV10-1; d_call: TRBD1; clone_size: once; cdr3_aa: CASSQGQGDQPQHF; cdr3_nt: TGCGCCAGCAGCCAGGGACAGGGGGATCAGCCCCAGCATTTT
cdr3_length: 18; j_call: TRBJ1-3; v_call: TRBV30; d_call: TRBD1; clone_size: NA; cdr3_aa: CAWSIKVGQLSSGNTIYF; cdr3_nt: TGTGCCTGGAGTATAAAGGTGGGACAGTTGAGCTCTGGAAACACCATATATTTT
cdr3_length: 11; j_call: TRBJ1-2; v_call: TRBV25-1; d_call: NA; clone_size: NA; cdr3_aa: CASSLFGGYTF; cdr3_nt: TGTGCCAGCAGTCTATTCGGTGGCTACACCTTC
cdr3_length: 13; j_call: TRBJ1-2; v_call: TRBV18; d_call: NA; clone_size: NA; cdr3_aa: CASSPQGSEGYTF; cdr3_nt: TGTGCCAGCTCACCTCAGGGATCGGAGGGCTACACCTTC
cdr3_length: 11; j_call: TRBJ2-7; v_call: TRBV5-1; d_call: NA; clone_size: once; cdr3_aa: CASSLNSEQYF; cdr3_nt: TGCGCCAGCAGCCTCAATAGCGAGCAGTACTTC
cdr3_length: 13; j_call: TRBJ2-3; v_call: TRBV7-9; d_call: NA; clone_size: NA; cdr3_aa: CASSPLVADTQYF; cdr3_nt: TGTGCCAGCAGCCCCCTCGTCGCAGATACGCAGTATTTT
cdr3_length: 14; j_call: TRBJ1-1; v_call: TRBV12-5; d_call: TRBD1; clone_size: NA; cdr3_aa: CASAPTGGMTEAFF; cdr3_nt: TGTGCTAGTGCTCCGACAGGGGGCATGACTGAAGCTTTCTTT
cdr3_length: 12; j_call: TRBJ1-2; v_call: TRBV7-9; d_call: TRBD1; clone_size: NA; cdr3_aa: CASTTGGSGYTF; cdr3_nt: TGTGCCAGCACCACAGGGGGTTCTGGCTACACCTTC
cdr3_length: 13; j_call: TRBJ2-7; v_call: TRBV14; d_call: NA; clone_size: NA; cdr3_aa: CASSQGLLYEQYF; cdr3_nt: TGTGCCAGCAGCCAGGGACTGCTCTACGAGCAGTACTTC
cdr3_length: 14; j_call: TRBJ2-3; v_call: TRBV3-1/TRBV3-2; d_call: TRBD2; clone_size: NA; cdr3_aa: CASDSLAVTDTQYF; cdr3_nt: TGTGCCAGCGATAGTCTAGCGGTCACAGATACGCAGTATTTT
cdr3_length: 16; j_call: TRBJ1-3; v_call: TRBV5-4; d_call: NA; clone_size: NA; cdr3_aa: CASSPGQPSSGNTIYF; cdr3_nt: TGTGCCAGCAGCCCCGGACAGCCGAGCTCTGGAAACACCATATATTTT
cdr3_length: 13; j_call: TRBJ1-2; v_call: TRBV28; d_call: NA; clone_size: NA; cdr3_aa: CASSQPPVYGYTF; cdr3_nt: TGTGCCAGCAGCCAACCCCCAGTTTATGGCTACACCTTC
cdr3_length: 15; j_call: TRBJ2-1; v_call: TRBV6-6; d_call: NA; clone_size: NA; cdr3_aa: CASSLWGPYYNEQFF; cdr3_nt: TGTGCCAGCAGTTTATGGGGGCCTTACTACAATGAGCAGTTCTTC
cdr3_length: 15; j_call: TRBJ1-4; v_call: TRBV3-1/TRBV3-2; d_call: TRBD1; clone_size: NA; cdr3_aa: CASSHAGTGGEKLFF; cdr3_nt: TGTGCCAGCAGCCATGCCGGGACAGGGGGCGAAAAACTGTTTTTT
cdr3_length: 14; j_call: TRBJ2-3; v_call: TRBV5-1; d_call: NA; clone_size: NA; cdr3_aa: CASSFYLPTDTQYF; cdr3_nt: TGCGCCAGCAGCTTTTACCTACCCACAGATACGCAGTATTTT
cdr3_length: 17; j_call: TRBJ2-1; v_call: TRBV15; d_call: TRBD2; clone_size: NA; cdr3_aa: CATSRGEREGSGNEQFF; cdr3_nt: TGTGCCACCAGCAGAGGGGAGCGGGAGGGGAGTGGGAATGAGCAGTTCTTC
cdr3_length: 18; j_call: TRBJ2-1; v_call: TRBV19; d_call: TRBD2; clone_size: NA; cdr3_aa: CASSKLAGGWASYNEQFF; cdr3_nt: TGTGCCAGTAGTAAACTAGCGGGAGGATGGGCCTCATACAATGAGCAGTTCTTC
cdr3_length: 13; j_call: TRBJ2-5; v_call: TRBV5-1; d_call: NA; clone_size: NA; cdr3_aa: CASSLAELATQYF; cdr3_nt: TGCGCCAGCAGCTTGGCTGAATTAGCGACCCAGTACTTC
cdr3_length: 15; j_call: TRBJ1-5; v_call: TRBV18; d_call: NA; clone_size: NA; cdr3_aa: CASSPPGLGNQPQHF; cdr3_nt: TGTGCCAGCTCACCACCGGGCCTCGGCAATCAGCCCCAGCATTTT
cdr3_length: 15; j_call: TRBJ2-3; v_call: TRBV24-1; d_call: TRBD2; clone_size: NA; cdr3_aa: CATSDTSGRADTQYF; cdr3_nt: TGTGCCACCAGTGATACTAGCGGGAGGGCAGATACGCAGTATTTT
cdr3_length: 15; j_call: TRBJ2-1; v_call: TRBV19; d_call: TRBD2; clone_size: NA; cdr3_aa: CASSIPGTSANEQFF; cdr3_nt: TGTGCCAGTAGTATCCCCGGGACTAGCGCGAATGAGCAGTTCTTC
cdr3_length: 16; j_call: TRBJ1-5; v_call: TRBV19; d_call: TRBD1; clone_size: NA; cdr3_aa: CASSILTGGGNQPQHF; cdr3_nt: TGTGCCAGTAGTATCCTTACAGGGGGAGGCAATCAGCCCCAGCATTTT
cdr3_length: 15; j_call: TRBJ1-4; v_call: TRBV7-2; d_call: NA; clone_size: NA; cdr3_aa: CASSPTGSRGEKLFF; cdr3_nt: TGTGCCAGCAGCCCAACAGGGAGTAGGGGTGAAAAACTGTTTTTT
cdr3_length: 12; j_call: TRBJ1-1; v_call: TRBV29-1; d_call: NA; clone_size: NA; cdr3_aa: CSVEEFTTEAFF; cdr3_nt: TGCAGCGTTGAGGAGTTTACCACTGAAGCTTTCTTT
cdr3_length: 18; j_call: TRBJ1-1; v_call: TRBV5-1; d_call: TRBD1; clone_size: NA; cdr3_aa: CASSSVGGSLNIRAEAFF; cdr3_nt: TGCGCCAGCAGCTCGGTAGGGGGCTCTCTCAACATTAGGGCTGAAGCTTTCTTT
cdr3_length: 15; j_call: TRBJ1-4; v_call: TRBV18; d_call: TRBD1; clone_size: NA; cdr3_aa: CASSPQGQGGEKLFF; cdr3_nt: TGTGCCAGCTCACCGCAGGGACAGGGCGGAGAAAAACTGTTTTTT
cdr3_length: 15; j_call: TRBJ1-3; v_call: TRBV6-5; d_call: NA; clone_size: NA; cdr3_aa: CASSTKPSSGNTIYF; cdr3_nt: TGTGCCAGCAGTACTAAACCCAGCTCTGGAAACACCATATATTTT
cdr3_length: 17; j_call: TRBJ1-1; v_call: TRBV9; d_call: TRBD1; clone_size: once; cdr3_aa: CASSAGTGGAGNTEAFF; cdr3_nt: TGTGCCAGCAGCGCCGGGACAGGGGGCGCAGGGAACACTGAAGCTTTCTTT
cdr3_length: 16; j_call: TRBJ2-3; v_call: TRBV10-1; d_call: TRBD2; clone_size: NA; cdr3_aa: CASSAGTSGGRDTQYF; cdr3_nt: TGCGCCAGTTCTGCCGGGACTAGCGGGGGTAGAGATACGCAGTATTTT
cdr3_length: 13; j_call: TRBJ1-1; v_call: TRBV18; d_call: NA; clone_size: few; cdr3_aa: CASSPTGNTEAFF; cdr3_nt: TGTGCCAGCTCACCGACAGGGAACACTGAAGCTTTCTTT